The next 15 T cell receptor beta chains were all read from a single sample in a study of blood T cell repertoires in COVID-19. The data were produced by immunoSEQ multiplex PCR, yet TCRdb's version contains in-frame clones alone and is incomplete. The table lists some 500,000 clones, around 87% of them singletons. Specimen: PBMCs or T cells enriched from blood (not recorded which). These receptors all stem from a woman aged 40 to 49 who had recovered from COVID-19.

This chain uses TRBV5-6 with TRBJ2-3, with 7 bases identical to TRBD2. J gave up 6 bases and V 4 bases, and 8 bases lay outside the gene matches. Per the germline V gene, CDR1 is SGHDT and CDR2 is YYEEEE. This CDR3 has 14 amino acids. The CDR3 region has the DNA TGTGCCAGCAGCGGGAGGCGGGAGTTTGATACGCAGTATTTT. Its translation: CASSGRREFDTQYF.

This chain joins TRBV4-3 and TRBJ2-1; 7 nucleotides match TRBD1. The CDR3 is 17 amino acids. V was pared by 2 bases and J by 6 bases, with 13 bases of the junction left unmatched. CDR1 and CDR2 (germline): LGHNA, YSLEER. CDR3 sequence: CASSQPTYEGAVNEQFF. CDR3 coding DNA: TGCGCCAGCAGCCAACCGACATACGAGGGGGCGGTCAATGAGCAGTTCTTC.

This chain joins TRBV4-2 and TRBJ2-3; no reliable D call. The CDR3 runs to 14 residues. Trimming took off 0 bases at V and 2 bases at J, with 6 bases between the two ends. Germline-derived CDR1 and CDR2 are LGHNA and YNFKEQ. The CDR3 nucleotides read TGTGCCAGCAGCCAAGAGTCCCTCACAGATACGCAGTATTTT. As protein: CASSQESLTDTQYF.

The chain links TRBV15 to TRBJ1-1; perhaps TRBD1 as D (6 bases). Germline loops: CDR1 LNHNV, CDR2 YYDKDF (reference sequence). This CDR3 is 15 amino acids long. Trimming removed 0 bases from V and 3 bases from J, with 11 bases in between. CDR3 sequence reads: CATSRDRPGDTEAFF. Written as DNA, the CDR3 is TGTGCCACCAGCAGAGATAGACCAGGGGACACTGAAGCTTTCTTT.

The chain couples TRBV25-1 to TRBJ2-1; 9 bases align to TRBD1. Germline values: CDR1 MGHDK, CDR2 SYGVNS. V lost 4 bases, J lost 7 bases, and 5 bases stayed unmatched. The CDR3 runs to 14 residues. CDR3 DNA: TGTGCCAGCAGTGCCCGGGACAGGGATAATGAGCAGTTCTTC. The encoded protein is CASSARDRDNEQFF.

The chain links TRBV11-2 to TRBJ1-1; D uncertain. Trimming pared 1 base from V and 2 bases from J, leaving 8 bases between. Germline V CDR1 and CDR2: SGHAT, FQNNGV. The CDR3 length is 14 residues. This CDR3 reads CASSLGAFNTEAFF. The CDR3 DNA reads TGTGCCAGCAGCTTAGGAGCTTTTAACACTGAAGCTTTCTTT.

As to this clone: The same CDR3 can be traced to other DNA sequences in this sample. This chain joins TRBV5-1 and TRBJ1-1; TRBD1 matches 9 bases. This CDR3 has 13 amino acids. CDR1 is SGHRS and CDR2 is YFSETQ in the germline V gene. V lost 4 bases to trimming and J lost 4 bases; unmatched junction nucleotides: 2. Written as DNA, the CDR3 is TGCGCCAGCAGCCCGGACAGGGGCACTGAAGCTTTCTTT. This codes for CASSPDRGTEAFF.

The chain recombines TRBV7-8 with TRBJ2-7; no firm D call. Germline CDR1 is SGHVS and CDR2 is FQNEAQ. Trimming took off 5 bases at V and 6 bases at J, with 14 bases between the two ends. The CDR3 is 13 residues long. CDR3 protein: CASSLGYYREQYF. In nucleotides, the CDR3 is TGTGCCAGCAGCCTAGGATACTACCGCGAGCAGTACTTC.

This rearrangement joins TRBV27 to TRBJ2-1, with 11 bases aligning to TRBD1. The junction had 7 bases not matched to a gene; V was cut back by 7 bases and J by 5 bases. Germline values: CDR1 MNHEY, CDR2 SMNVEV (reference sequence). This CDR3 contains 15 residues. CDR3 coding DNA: TGTGCCAGCAACTTAGGGACAGGGGGGAACAATGAGCAGTTCTTC. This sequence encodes CASNLGTGGNNEQFF.

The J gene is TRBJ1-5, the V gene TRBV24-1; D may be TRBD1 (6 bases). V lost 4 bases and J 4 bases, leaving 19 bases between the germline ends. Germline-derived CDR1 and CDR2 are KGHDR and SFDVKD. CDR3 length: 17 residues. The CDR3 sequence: CATSEDSGEPWNQPQHF. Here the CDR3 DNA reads TGTGCCACCAGTGAGGACTCAGGGGAACCGTGGAATCAGCCCCAGCATTTT.

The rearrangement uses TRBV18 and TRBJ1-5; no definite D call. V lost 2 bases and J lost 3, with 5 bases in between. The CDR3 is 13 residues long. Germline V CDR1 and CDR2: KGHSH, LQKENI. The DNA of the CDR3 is TGTGCCAGCTCACCAGAGGACAATCAGCCCCAGCATTTT. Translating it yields CASSPEDNQPQHF.

CDR3 in DNA: TGTGCCACCAGCAGAGAGGGACAGGCCTACGAGCAGTACTTC. Protein: CATSREGQAYEQYF. The genes are TRBV15 and TRBJ2-7; 8 nucleotides line up with TRBD1. J lost 2 bases, V lost 0 bases, and 0 bases had no gene match. The CDR3 has 14 residues. The germline V gene encodes CDR1 LNHNV and CDR2 YYDKDF (reference sequence).

As DNA, the CDR3 is TGTGCCACCAGCCTCAGGAGGGAGTACGGGAATGAGCAGTTCTTC. Translating it yields CATSLRREYGNEQFF. The J gene is TRBJ2-1, the V gene TRBV15; a possible D gene is TRBD2 (6 bases). Trimming stripped 5 bases from V and 7 bases from J, with 18 bases between. This CDR3 spans 15 amino acids. Germline V gene sequence: CDR1 LNHNV, CDR2 YYDKDF (reference sequence).

CDR3: CAISEIFSRAGELFF. The CDR3 region has the DNA TGTGCCATCAGTGAGATATTTAGCAGGGCTGGGGAGCTGTTTTTT. The chain couples TRBV10-3 to TRBJ2-2; a possible D gene is TRBD1 (5 bases). Per the germline V gene, CDR1 is ENHRY and CDR2 is SYGVKD. The CDR3 totals 15 residues. V was cut by 2 bases and J by 8 bases, with 15 bases left in between.

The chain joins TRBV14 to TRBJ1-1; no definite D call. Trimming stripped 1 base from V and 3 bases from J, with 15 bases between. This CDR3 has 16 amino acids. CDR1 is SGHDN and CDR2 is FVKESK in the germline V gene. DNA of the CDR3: TGTGCCAGCAGCCAAGTCGTCGCAAGACGGGACACTGAAGCTTTCTTT. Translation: CASSQVVARRDTEAFF. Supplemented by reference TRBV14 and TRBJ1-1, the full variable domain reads EAGVTQFPSHSVIEKGQTVTLRCDPISGHDNLYWYRRVMGKEIKFLLHFVKESKQDESGMPNNRFLAERTGGTYSTLKVQPAELEDSGVYFCASSQVVARRDTEAFFGQGTRLTVV.